This T cell receptor beta chain derives from a study of T cells in narcolepsy. Study at large: Enrolled donors included narcolepsy type 1 or type 2 patients and healthy controls.

The CDR3 length is 17 residues. Germline assignment: CDR1 MDHEN and CDR2 SYDVKM. The V gene end was trimmed by 8 bases and the J gene end by 0 bases; junction bases not matched to a gene: 10. The protocol was immunoSEQ multiplex PCR, while the TCRdb copy is restricted to in-frame clones and leaves out a portion. The sample carries tens of thousands of clones, roughly 64% recorded once. As for this clone: The antigen is not known.

Overall study results and limits: HCRT-specific and TRIB2-specific autoreactive clonotypes appeared among same-patient CSF and blood CD4+ clonotypes. Some memory CD4+ repertoires had no autoreactive clone sequences. Reportedly, autoreactive clonotypes were serially detected in patients' blood but not controls'.

The TCR was taken from a human donor in good health. The V call is TRBV28, the J call TRBJ1-6, with 7 nucleotides matching TRBD1. Sample: memory (CD45RA-) CD4+ T cells from blood. CDR3 protein: CASSPRGGSSYNSPLHF. Here the CDR3 DNA reads TGTGCCAGCTCCCCCAGGGGGGGGAGCTCCTATAATTCACCCCTCCACTTT.